These T cell receptor beta chains were read from a single sample in a study of T cells after yellow fever vaccination. One entry per CDR3 protein results from TCRdb running MiXCR on the 5' RACE reads. The table records 250,000 or so distinct CDR3 sequences, over 6.5% of them present only once. The sample in question was CD4+ T cells sorted from PBMCs, obtained on the day of the yellow fever booster vaccination. These receptors came from a man aged 25 to 40 who received the YFV17D yellow fever vaccine. Each CDR3 is given with its conserved first and last residue. D genes are given only for firm matches. Size tells how often a clone was seen (once, few, many) or the class of an expanded clone, and some rows leave it out.

d_call,v_call,j_call,cdr3_length,clone_size,cdr3_nt,cdr3_aa
.,TRBV20-1,TRBJ2-3,10,.,TGCAGTGCCCGGGGCGGGCCGCAGTATTTT,CSARGGPQYF
.,TRBV28,TRBJ2-5,14,.,TGTGCCAGCAGTTTCGAATACGCGCAAGAGACCCAGTACTTC,CASSFEYAQETQYF
.,TRBV18,TRBJ2-5,15,few,TGTGCCAGCTCACCGGATTCAGGGGTGAGAGAGACCCAGTACTTC,CASSPDSGVRETQYF
TRBD1,TRBV6-5,TRBJ2-5,17,few,TGTGCCAGCAGTTATTCGACCGGGACAGGGGTCCAAGAGACCCAGTACTTC,CASSYSTGTGVQETQYF
.,TRBV5-6,TRBJ2-7,13,.,TGTGCCAGCAGCTTCAGAGGGCTCTACGAGCAGTACTTC,CASSFRGLYEQYF
.,TRBV7-9,TRBJ2-1,17,many,TGTGCCAGCAGCCCCGACCCTCCGGGACGAAGCTACAATGAGCAGTTCTTC,CASSPDPPGRSYNEQFF
.,TRBV5-1,TRBJ2-1,14,many,TGCGCCAGCAGCTTGGGAATGCTCTACAATGAGCAGTTCTTC,CASSLGMLYNEQFF
TRBD2,TRBV10-1,TRBJ2-1,16,.,TGCGCCAGTAGTGGAGCCACAGCGGGAGGGATCAATGAGCAGTTCTTC,CASSGATAGGINEQFF
.,TRBV20-1,TRBJ2-2,15,few,TGCAGTGCTAATCCCCCCGGGACTTACACCGGGGAGCTGTTTTTT,CSANPPGTYTGELFF
TRBD2,TRBV5-6,TRBJ2-7,15,.,TGTGCCACCTCCCAGATCGGGCGGGGGGACTACGAGCAGTACTTC,CATSQIGRGDYEQYF
.,TRBV2,TRBJ2-3,13,many,TGTGCCAGCCGAGTCTCCTCCACAGATACGCAGTATTTT,CASRVSSTDTQYF
.,TRBV7-9,TRBJ1-4,15,.,TGTGCCAGCAGCTTGGATCAGACGCTTAATGAACAACTGTTTTTT,CASSLDQTLNEQLFF
.,TRBV5-6,TRBJ1-2,15,few,TGTGCCAGCACCATCCAAGGGACACATAACTATGGCTACACCTTC,CASTIQGTHNYGYTF
.,TRBV12-3/TRBV12-4,TRBJ1-1,10,many,TGTGCCAGCAGTTTAGAGTCGTCTTTCTTT,CASSLESSFF
TRBD2,TRBV7-2,TRBJ2-7,15,.,TGTGCCAGCAGGCCGGGACTAGCGGCCGTCTACGAGCAGTACTTC,CASRPGLAAVYEQYF
TRBD2,TRBV20-1,TRBJ2-5,15,many,TGCAGTGCTAGTCCTCAAGCACTAGCGGGAAATGTTCAGTACTTC,CSASPQALAGNVQYF
TRBD2,TRBV19,TRBJ2-2,19,.,TGTGCCAGTAGTACTTGGGCGCTACTAGCGGGGGTAGGGGCCGGGGAGCTGTTTTTT,CASSTWALLAGVGAGELFF
TRBD2,TRBV6-5,TRBJ2-3,18,.,TGTGCCAGCAGTTACTCGAAGGGACTAGCGGAGGGCACAGATACGCAGTATTTT,CASSYSKGLAEGTDTQYF
TRBD1,TRBV11-1,TRBJ2-6,18,.,TGTGCCAGCAGCCAAAGGCGGGACAGGGGGCCTGGGGCCAACGTCCTGACTTTC,CASSQRRDRGPGANVLTF
.,TRBV4-2,TRBJ2-6,14,many,TGTGCCAGCGCAAAAGACTCTGGGGCCAACGTCCTGACTTTC,CASAKDSGANVLTF
TRBD1,TRBV6-5,TRBJ2-7,15,many,TGTGCCAGCAGTTGGCCGGGACAGGGGATTGACGAGCAGTACTTC,CASSWPGQGIDEQYF
.,TRBV12-3/TRBV12-4,TRBJ2-2,12,.,TGTGCCAGCAACTCGGTCGGCGGGGAGCTGTTTTTT,CASNSVGGELFF
.,TRBV29-1,TRBJ1-1,12,few,TGCAGCGTTGATCGGACGAACACTGAAGCTTTCTTT,CSVDRTNTEAFF
TRBD2,TRBV11-2,TRBJ2-1,15,many,TGTGCCAGCAGCCCCCCTGGGACTAGTTCGGTTGAGCAGTTCTTC,CASSPPGTSSVEQFF
.,TRBV7-2,TRBJ1-5,17,.,TGTGCCAGCAGCCCCCGCAGTAGGACAGATAGCAATCAGCCCCAGCATTTT,CASSPRSRTDSNQPQHF
TRBD1,TRBV3-1,TRBJ2-5,17,many,TGTGCCAGCAGCCAAGCTGGCGACAGGGGAATTCGGGAGACCCAGTACTTC,CASSQAGDRGIRETQYF
TRBD1,TRBV7-2,TRBJ1-2,13,many,TGTGCCAGCAGACAGGGGGCTAACTATGGCTACACCTTC,CASRQGANYGYTF
.,TRBV20-1,TRBJ2-1,13,many,TGCAGTGCTAGTACTGGGACGTACAATGAGCAGTTCTTC,CSASTGTYNEQFF
TRBD2,TRBV29-1,TRBJ2-1,17,many,TGCAGCGTTGAAGATCTTCTAACTAGCGGGAGTAGCAATGAGCAGTTCTTC,CSVEDLLTSGSSNEQFF
.,TRBV20-1,TRBJ2-5,15,few,TGCAGTGCTAGAGTAGGATCCGGGAGAGTGGAGACCCAGTACTTC,CSARVGSGRVETQYF
.,TRBV7-2,TRBJ1-6,11,.,TGTGCCAGCAGCTTAGACTCACCCCTCCACTTT,CASSLDSPLHF
TRBD2,TRBV12-3/TRBV12-4,TRBJ2-3,16,.,TGTGCCAGCAGTCTGTCCGGGACTACCTCCACAGATACGCAGTATTTT,CASSLSGTTSTDTQYF
.,TRBV18,TRBJ2-4,15,few,TGTGCCAGCTCAACCCGAAAGACTGGAGGTGTCATTCAGTACTTC,CASSTRKTGGVIQYF
.,TRBV20-1,TRBJ1-4,12,few,TGCAGTGCAACCCGGGGGAGTCTAAAACTGTTTTTT,CSATRGSLKLFF
.,TRBV7-2,TRBJ2-2,16,many,TGTGCCAGCAAATTCCGAGGGCTCGGATCCGCCGGGGAGCTGTTTTTT,CASKFRGLGSAGELFF
.,TRBV29-1,TRBJ1-2,15,.,TGCAGCGTTGAAGACCGACGAGGCCAGGGCTATGGCTACACCTTC,CSVEDRRGQGYGYTF
TRBD2,TRBV6-5,TRBJ2-1,17,.,TGTGCCAGCAGTTACACCGCTAGCGGGAGTCCTTACAATGAGCAGTTCTTC,CASSYTASGSPYNEQFF